Below are 8 T cell receptor beta chains sequenced from a single sample in a study of shared clonotypes between healthy human individuals. The assay was immunoSEQ multiplex PCR, and TCRdb's table has in-frame clones only and misses some. The sample includes about 2.4 million clones, around 90% of them seen just once. The sample was naive CD4+ T cells sorted from blood. As to subset: CD45RA+ positively selected. The origin of the receptors is a man in his late teens or twenties in good health.

This sequence joins TRBV4-2 and TRBJ2-1; TRBD2 aligns across 15 bases. The CDR3 covers 18 residues. From germline, CDR1 is LGHNA and CDR2 YNFKEQ. The V segment lost 4 bases and the J segment 6 bases; nucleotides outside the gene matches: 10. The CDR3 DNA follows: TGTGCCAGCAGCCTTCGTCCGGGACTAGCGGGGGGCAGCAATGAGCAGTTCTTC. Protein: CASSLRPGLAGGSNEQFF.

This clone has more than one count but fewer than ten. V usage is TRBV7-9 and J usage is TRBJ1-5; the D is unclear. CDR1 is SEHNR and CDR2 is FQNEAQ in the germline V gene (reference sequence). CDR3 length: 14 amino acids. Between the trimmed V and J ends, which lost 5 bases and 3 bases, there was a span of 11 bases. Here the CDR3 reads CASSLSEDNQPQHF. The CDR3 bases are TGTGCCAGCAGCCTCTCCGAAGACAATCAGCCCCAGCATTTT.

The chain employs TRBV4-1 and TRBJ1-1; D uncertain. The V end lost 1 base, the J end lost 0 bases, and 9 bases lay between the germline ends. The germline V gene has CDR1 MGHRA and CDR2 YSYEKL. The CDR3 length is 15 residues. The CDR3 region is CASSQVGTMNTEAFF. In DNA, the CDR3 is TGCGCCAGCAGCCAAGTAGGCACCATGAACACTGAAGCTTTCTTT.

This clone showed up just once. The chain recombines TRBV2 with TRBJ2-1; 7 positions agree with TRBD1. CDR3 size: 14 residues. Germline assignment: CDR1 SNHLY and CDR2 FYNNEI. With 4 bases clipped from V and 3 bases from J, the junction kept 3 bases outside the gene matches. CDR3 amino acids: CASSGDSIYNEQFF. The DNA of the CDR3 is TGTGCCAGCAGTGGGGACAGTATCTACAATGAGCAGTTCTTC.

CDR3 coding DNA: TGTGCCAGCAGTGAAGCCCCAGTTAATCAGCCCCAGCATTTT. Amino acid sequence: CASSEAPVNQPQHF. The rearrangement links TRBV6-1 to TRBJ1-5; D remains unclear. Germline assignment: CDR1 MNHNS and CDR2 SASEGT. This CDR3 contains 14 residues. Trimming shortened V by 0 bases and J by 4 bases, and 7 bases separated the two germline ends.

This chain joins TRBV30 and TRBJ2-3; no definite D call. The CDR3 runs to 15 residues. Germline values: CDR1 GTSNPN, CDR2 SVGIG (reference sequence). V lost 3 bases to trimming and J lost 3 bases, with 16 bases between them. CDR3 nucleotide sequence: TGTGCCTGGAGCCCCGTTGAAGGCTGGACAGATACGCAGTATTTT. It yields the protein CAWSPVEGWTDTQYF.

This chain connects TRBV10-2 to TRBJ1-1; D gene uncertain. CDR3 size: 13 residues. V was shortened by 0 bases and J by 11 bases, with 13 bases between the two germline ends. Germline CDR1 reads WSHSY; CDR2 reads SAAADI. The CDR3 is CASSESRGRRAFF. CDR3 bases: TGCGCCAGCAGTGAGTCGCGGGGTCGGAGGGCTTTCTTT.

The rearrangement uses TRBV9 and TRBJ2-1; D remains unclear. This CDR3 contains 15 residues. V was shortened by 0 bases and J by 4 bases, with 11 bases between the two germline ends. The germline CDR1 and CDR2 sequences are SGDLS and YYNGEE. The CDR3 DNA is TGTGCCAGCAGCGTAGAGGGCGGAGAATACAATGAGCAGTTCTTC. The encoded protein is CASSVEGGEYNEQFF. Based on the CDR3 plus reference TRBV9 and TRBJ2-1, the full variable domain is DSGVTQTPKHLITATGQRVTLRCSPRSGDLSVYWYQQSLDQGLQFLIQYYNGEERAKGNILERFSAQQFPDLHSELNLSSLELGDSALYFCASSVEGGEYNEQFFGPGTRLTVL.